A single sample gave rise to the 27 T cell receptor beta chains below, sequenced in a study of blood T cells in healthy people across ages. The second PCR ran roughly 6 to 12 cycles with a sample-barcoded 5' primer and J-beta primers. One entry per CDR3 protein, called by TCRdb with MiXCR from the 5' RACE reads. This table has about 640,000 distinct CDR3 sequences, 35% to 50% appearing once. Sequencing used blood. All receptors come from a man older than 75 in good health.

CDR3 loop: CASSYSGQGRKQYF. Here the CDR3 DNA reads TGTGCCAGCAGTTACTCGGGCCAGGGACGTAAGCAGTACTTC. The chain recombines TRBV6-2 or TRBV6-3 with TRBJ2-5; D might be TRBD1 or TRBD2, each matching 5 bases. Trimming removed 0 bases at V and 11 bases at J, with 16 bases between. Germline V gives CDR1 MNHEY, CDR2 SVGEGT. There are 14 residues in the CDR3.

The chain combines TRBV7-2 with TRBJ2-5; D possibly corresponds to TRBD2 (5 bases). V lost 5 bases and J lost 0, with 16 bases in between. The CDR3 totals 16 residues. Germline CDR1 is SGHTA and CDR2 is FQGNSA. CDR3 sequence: CASSPREGRYQETQYF. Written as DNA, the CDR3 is TGTGCCAGCAGCCCCCGAGAGGGCCGGTACCAAGAGACCCAGTACTTC. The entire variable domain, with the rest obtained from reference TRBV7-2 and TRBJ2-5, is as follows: GAGVSQSPSNKVTEKGKDVELRCDPISGHTALYWYRQSLGQGLEFLIYFQGNSAPDKSGLPSDRFSAERTGGSVSTLTIQRTQQEDSAVYLCASSPREGRYQETQYFGPGTRLLVL.

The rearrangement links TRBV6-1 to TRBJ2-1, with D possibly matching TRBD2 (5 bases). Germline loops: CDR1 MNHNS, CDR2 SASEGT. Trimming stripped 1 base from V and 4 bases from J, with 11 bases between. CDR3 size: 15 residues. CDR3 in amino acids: CASSEGLPPYNEQFF. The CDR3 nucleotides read TGTGCCAGCAGTGAAGGACTACCTCCTTACAATGAGCAGTTCTTC.

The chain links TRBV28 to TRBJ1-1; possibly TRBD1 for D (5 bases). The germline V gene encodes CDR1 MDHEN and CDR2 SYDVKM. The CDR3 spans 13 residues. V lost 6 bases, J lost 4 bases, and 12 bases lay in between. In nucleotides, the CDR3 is TGTGCCAGCAGAAGACAGCCGCCCACTGAAGCTTTCTTT. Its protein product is CASRRQPPTEAFF.

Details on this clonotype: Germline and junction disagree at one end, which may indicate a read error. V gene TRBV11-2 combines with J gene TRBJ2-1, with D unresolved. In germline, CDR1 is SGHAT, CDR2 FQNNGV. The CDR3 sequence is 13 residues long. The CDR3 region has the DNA TGTGCCAGCAGCTTAGATATGGGAAATGGGCAGTTCTTC. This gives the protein CASSLDMGNGQFF.

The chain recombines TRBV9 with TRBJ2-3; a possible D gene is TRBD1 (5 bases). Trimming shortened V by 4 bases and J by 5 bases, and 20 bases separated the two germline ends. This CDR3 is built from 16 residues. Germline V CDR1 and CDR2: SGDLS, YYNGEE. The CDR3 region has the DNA TGTGCCAGCAGCCCCCGACAGAATCCGACCGGAGATACGCAGTATTTT. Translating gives CASSPRQNPTGDTQYF.

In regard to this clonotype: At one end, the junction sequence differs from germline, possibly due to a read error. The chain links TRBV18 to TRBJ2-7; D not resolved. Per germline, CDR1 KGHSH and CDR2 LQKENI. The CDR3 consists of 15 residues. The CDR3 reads CASSPATVRSYEKYF. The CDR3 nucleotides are TGTGCCAGCTCACCAGCGACCGTGAGATCCTACGAGAAGTACTTC.

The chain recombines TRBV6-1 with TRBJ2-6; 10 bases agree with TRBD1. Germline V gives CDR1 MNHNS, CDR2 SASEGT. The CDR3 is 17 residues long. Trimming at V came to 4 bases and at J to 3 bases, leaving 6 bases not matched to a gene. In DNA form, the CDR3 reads TGTGCCAGCAGTGGCGGGACAGGGGTATTTGGGGCCAACGTCCTGACTTTC. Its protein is CASSGGTGVFGANVLTF.

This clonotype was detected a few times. The DNA of the CDR3 is TGTGCCAGCAGTTACTCGAAGAGCGGGAGCCTCGGGGAGCAGTTCTTC. This translates into CASSYSKSGSLGEQFF. The chain carries TRBV6-5 and TRBJ2-1; 8 bases line up with TRBD2. V was clipped by 0 bases and J by 10 bases; unmatched bases: 11. The CDR3 loop spans 16 amino acids. CDR1 MNHEY and CDR2 SVGAGI come from the germline V gene.

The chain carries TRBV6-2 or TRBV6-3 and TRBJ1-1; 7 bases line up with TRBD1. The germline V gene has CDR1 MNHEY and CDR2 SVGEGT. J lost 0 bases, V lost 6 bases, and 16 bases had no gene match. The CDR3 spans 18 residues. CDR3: CASRLQIGTEQMNTEAFF. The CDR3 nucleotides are TGTGCCAGCAGATTGCAGATTGGGACAGAACAAATGAACACTGAAGCTTTCTTT.

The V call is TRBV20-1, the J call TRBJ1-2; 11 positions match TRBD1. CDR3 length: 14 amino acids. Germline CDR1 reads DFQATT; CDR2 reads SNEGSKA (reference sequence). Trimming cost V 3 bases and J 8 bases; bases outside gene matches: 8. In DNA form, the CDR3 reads TGCAGTGCTAGCCGGGACAGGGGGTCAGAAGGCTACACCTTC. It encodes CSASRDRGSEGYTF.

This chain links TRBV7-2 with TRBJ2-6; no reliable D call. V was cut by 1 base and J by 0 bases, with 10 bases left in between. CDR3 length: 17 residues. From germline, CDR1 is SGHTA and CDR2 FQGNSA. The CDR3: CASSLVVRPSGANVLTF. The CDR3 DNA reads TGTGCCAGCAGCTTAGTGGTCAGGCCCTCTGGGGCCAACGTCCTGACTTTC.

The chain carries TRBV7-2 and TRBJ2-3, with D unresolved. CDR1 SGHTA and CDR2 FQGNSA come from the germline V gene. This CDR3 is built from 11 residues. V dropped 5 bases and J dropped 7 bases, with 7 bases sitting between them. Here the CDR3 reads CASSTLNTQYF. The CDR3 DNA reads TGTGCCAGCAGCACTCTAAATACGCAGTATTTT.

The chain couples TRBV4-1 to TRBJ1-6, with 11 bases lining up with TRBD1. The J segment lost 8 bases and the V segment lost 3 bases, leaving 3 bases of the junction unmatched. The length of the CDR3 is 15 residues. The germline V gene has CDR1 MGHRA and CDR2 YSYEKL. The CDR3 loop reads CASSQGQGVDSPLHF. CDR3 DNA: TGCGCCAGCAGCCAGGGACAGGGGGTGGATTCACCCCTCCACTTT.

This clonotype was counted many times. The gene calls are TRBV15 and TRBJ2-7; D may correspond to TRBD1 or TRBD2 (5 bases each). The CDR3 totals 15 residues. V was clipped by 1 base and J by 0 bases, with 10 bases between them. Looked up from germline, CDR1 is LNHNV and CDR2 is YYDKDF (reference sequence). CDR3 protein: CATSRGGDGSYEQYF. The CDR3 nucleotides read TGTGCCACCAGCAGAGGAGGGGACGGCTCCTACGAGCAGTACTTC.

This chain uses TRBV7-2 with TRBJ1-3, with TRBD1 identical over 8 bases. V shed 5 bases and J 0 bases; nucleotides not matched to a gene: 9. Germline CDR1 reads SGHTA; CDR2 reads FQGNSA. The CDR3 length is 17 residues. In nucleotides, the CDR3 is TGTGCCAGCAGCCCGAAAGGGACAGGACTCTCTGGAAACACCATATATTTT. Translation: CASSPKGTGLSGNTIYF.

The CDR3 spells CASSTGLQGGEQFF. In DNA, the CDR3 is TGTGCCAGCAGCACGGGACTGCAGGGAGGAGAGCAGTTCTTC. V and J are TRBV7-2 and TRBJ2-1; possibly TRBD2 for D (6 bases). The V gene lost 5 bases and the J gene lost 10 bases, with 18 bases spanning the gap. Germline values: CDR1 SGHTA, CDR2 FQGNSA. CDR3 length: 14 amino acids.

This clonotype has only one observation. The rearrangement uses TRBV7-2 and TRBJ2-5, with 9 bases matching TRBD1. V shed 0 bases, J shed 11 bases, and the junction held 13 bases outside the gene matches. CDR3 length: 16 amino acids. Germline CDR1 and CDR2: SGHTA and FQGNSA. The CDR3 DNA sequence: TGTGCCAGCAGCTTAGCCGGGACAGGGAAGGTCAATGAGCAGTACTTC. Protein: CASSLAGTGKVNEQYF.

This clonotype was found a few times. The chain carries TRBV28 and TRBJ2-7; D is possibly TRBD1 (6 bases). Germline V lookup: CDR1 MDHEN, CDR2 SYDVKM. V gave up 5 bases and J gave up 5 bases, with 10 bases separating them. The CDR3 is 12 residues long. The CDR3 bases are TGTGCCAGCAGTCCACACAGGGACGAGCAGTACTTC. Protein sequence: CASSPHRDEQYF.

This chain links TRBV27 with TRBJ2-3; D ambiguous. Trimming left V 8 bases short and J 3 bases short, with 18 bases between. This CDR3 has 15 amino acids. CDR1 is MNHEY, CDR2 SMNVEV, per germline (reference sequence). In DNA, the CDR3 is TGTGCCAGCTCCCCACAGATAACCCGTACAGATACGCAGTATTTT. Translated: CASSPQITRTDTQYF.

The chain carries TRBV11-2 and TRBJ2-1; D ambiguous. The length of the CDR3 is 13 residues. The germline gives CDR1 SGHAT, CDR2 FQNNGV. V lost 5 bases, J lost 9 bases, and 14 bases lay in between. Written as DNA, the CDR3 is TGTGCCAGCAGCCGGCCCGGAGACGCTGAGCAGTTCTTC. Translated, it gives CASSRPGDAEQFF.

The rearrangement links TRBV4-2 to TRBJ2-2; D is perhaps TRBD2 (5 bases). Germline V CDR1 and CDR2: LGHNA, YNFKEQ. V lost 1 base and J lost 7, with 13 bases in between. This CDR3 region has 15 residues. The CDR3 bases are TGTGCCAGCAGCCAAGTCTGGGCGGGCGACGGGGAGCTGTTTTTT. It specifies CASSQVWAGDGELFF.

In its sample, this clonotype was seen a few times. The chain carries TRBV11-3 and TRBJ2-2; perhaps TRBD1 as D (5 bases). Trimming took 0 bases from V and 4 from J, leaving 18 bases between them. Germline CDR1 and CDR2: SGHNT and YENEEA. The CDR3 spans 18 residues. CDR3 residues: CASSLDLGGIGATGELFF. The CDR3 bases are TGTGCCAGCAGCTTAGATCTCGGTGGAATTGGGGCCACCGGGGAGCTGTTTTTT.

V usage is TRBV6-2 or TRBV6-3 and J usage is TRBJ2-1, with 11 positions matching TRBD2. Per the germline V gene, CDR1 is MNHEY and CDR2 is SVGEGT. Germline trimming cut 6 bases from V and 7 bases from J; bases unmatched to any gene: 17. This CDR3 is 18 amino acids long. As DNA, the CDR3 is TGTGCCAGCAGCCCTAGGCGAACTCTAGCGGGAGGACGGAATGAGCAGTTCTTC. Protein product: CASSPRRTLAGGRNEQFF.

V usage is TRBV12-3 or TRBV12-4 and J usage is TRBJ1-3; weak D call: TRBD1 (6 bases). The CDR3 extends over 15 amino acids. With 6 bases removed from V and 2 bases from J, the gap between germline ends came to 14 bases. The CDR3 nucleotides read TGTGCCAGCAGCCCCGGGGGGGCCGCTGGAAACACCATATATTTT. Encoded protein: CASSPGGAAGNTIYF.

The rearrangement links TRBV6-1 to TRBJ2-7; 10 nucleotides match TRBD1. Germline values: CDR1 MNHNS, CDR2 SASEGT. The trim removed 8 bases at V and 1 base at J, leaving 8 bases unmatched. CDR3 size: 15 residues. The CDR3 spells CASLPGTGDSYEQYF. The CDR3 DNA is TGTGCCAGCCTTCCCGGGACAGGGGATTCCTACGAGCAGTACTTC.

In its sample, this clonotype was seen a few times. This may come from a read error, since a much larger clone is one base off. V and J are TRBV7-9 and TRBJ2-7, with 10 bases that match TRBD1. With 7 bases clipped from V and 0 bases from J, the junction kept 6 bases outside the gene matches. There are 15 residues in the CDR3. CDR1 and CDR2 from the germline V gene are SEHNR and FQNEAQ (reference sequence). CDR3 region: CASNSRDRGSYEQYF. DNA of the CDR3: TGTGCCAGCAACTCCCGGGACAGGGGCTCCTACGAGCAGTACTTC. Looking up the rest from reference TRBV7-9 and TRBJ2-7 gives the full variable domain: DTGVSQNPRHKITKRGQNVTFRCDPISEHNRLYWYRQTLGQGPEFLTYFQNEAQLEKSRLLSDRFSAERPKGSFSTLEIQRTEQGDSAMYLCASNSRDRGSYEQYFGPGTRLTVT.